A selection of T cell receptor beta chains follows, all from one sample in a study of radiotherapy plus CTLA-4 blockade in lung cancer. Profiled with immunoSEQ multiplex PCR; TCRdb holds only in-frame clones, not every one. This table has around 82,000 clones, around 84% appearing once. Material: peripheral blood, obtained from a patient treated with radiotherapy plus ipilimumab. The receptors come from a human donor with non-small cell lung cancer that progressed on radiotherapy plus ipilimumab. CDR3s include the opening cysteine and the closing phenylalanine or tryptophan. The order of the fields is D gene, V gene, clone size, J gene, CDR3 protein, CDR3 DNA. D genes are given only for firm matches. Size is omitted from some rows. Given values are once, few, many or a class for expanded clones.

>.|TRBV7-8|.|TRBJ1-2
CASSFGAYYGYTF
TGTGCCAGCAGCTTTGGGGCATACTATGGCTACACCTTC
>TRBD1|TRBV5-5|.|TRBJ1-5
CASSGTGGGQPQHF
TGTGCCAGCAGCGGAACAGGGGGAGGTCAGCCCCAGCATTTT
>.|TRBV7-9|.|TRBJ2-3
CASSLKLEWKTDTQYF
TGTGCCAGCAGCTTAAAGTTAGAGTGGAAGACAGATACGCAGTATTTT
>TRBD1|TRBV4-2|.|TRBJ1-2
CASSHGQGEVGGYTF
TGTGCCAGCAGCCATGGACAGGGAGAAGTAGGCGGCTACACCTTC
>TRBD1|TRBV12-5|.|TRBJ2-1
CASGLVSGQSPFF
TGTGCTAGTGGTTTGGTATCGGGACAGAGCCCGTTCTTC
>.|TRBV5-1|.|TRBJ2-5
CASSTGQLQETQYF
TGCGCCAGCAGCACCGGACAGCTCCAAGAGACCCAGTACTTC
>TRBD1|TRBV10-3|.|TRBJ2-2
CAIQYGTDYTGELFF
TGTGCCATCCAGTACGGGACAGATTACACCGGGGAGCTGTTTTTT
>TRBD1|TRBV28|few|TRBJ1-2
CASSVTSGQGEGGYTF
TGTGCCAGCAGTGTCACCTCGGGACAGGGCGAAGGAGGCTACACCTTC
>.|TRBV7-9|.|TRBJ2-6
CASSHQGNGANVLTF
TGTGCCAGCAGCCATCAGGGTAATGGGGCCAACGTCCTGACTTTC
>.|TRBV19|.|TRBJ2-5
CASSSRGVVGETQYF
TGTGCCAGTAGTTCCCGGGGTGTTGTGGGAGAGACCCAGTACTTC
>TRBD2|TRBV5-1|once|TRBJ2-1
CATSALAGGPNEQFF
TGCGCCACCTCAGCCCTAGCGGGAGGGCCTAATGAGCAGTTCTTC
>.|TRBV5-8|.|TRBJ1-2
CAGTQANYGYTF
TGTGCCGGGACGCAAGCTAACTATGGCTACACCTTC
>TRBD1|TRBV18|.|TRBJ2-1
CASSRGQGYEQFF
TGTGCCAGCTCCCGGGGACAGGGGTATGAGCAGTTCTTC
>.|TRBV5-1|.|TRBJ2-3
CASSQADRITDTQYF
TGCGCCAGCAGCCAAGCGGATCGGATCACAGATACGCAGTATTTT
>.|TRBV5-4|.|TRBJ2-2
CASSLDIGGSTGELFF
TGTGCCAGCAGCTTGGATATCGGTGGGAGCACCGGGGAGCTGTTTTTT
>TRBD2|TRBV5-1|few|TRBJ2-3
CASSLGLAVKDTQYF
TGCGCCAGCAGCCTCGGACTAGCGGTCAAAGATACGCAGTATTTT
>.|TRBV12-5|.|TRBJ1-1
CASGPDRATEAFF
TGTGCTAGTGGCCCAGACAGAGCCACTGAAGCTTTCTTT
>.|TRBV5-6|.|TRBJ1-5
CASSWGRGGNQPQHF
TGTGCCAGCAGCTGGGGGCGTGGAGGTAATCAGCCCCAGCATTTT
>.|TRBV7-8|.|TRBJ2-5
CASSLASTNSRGTQYF
TGTGCCAGCAGCTTAGCATCTACGAACAGTCGGGGGACCCAGTACTTC
>.|TRBV5-4|.|TRBJ2-5
CASSLAREQETQYF
TGTGCCAGCAGCTTGGCCAGAGAGCAAGAGACCCAGTACTTC